This passage covers 20 T cell receptor beta chains from one sample sequenced in a study of OX40 agonist ivuxolimab in advanced cancers. The method was immunoSEQ multiplex PCR; TCRdb's version includes in-frame clones alone and lacks a portion of them. Among approximately 49,000 clones listed, around 85% were seen once. This specimen consisted of CD4+ or CD8+ T cells sorted from blood, obtained in a trial of the OX40 agonist ivuxolimab. These receptors were obtained from an adult with an advanced solid tumor such as melanoma, head and neck, liver or kidney cancer.

The rearrangement joins TRBV30 to TRBJ1-4; the match to TRBD1 covers 11 bases. The CDR3 length is 15 residues. Germline V gene data show CDR1 as GTSNPN and CDR2 as SVGIG (reference sequence). After removal of 0 bases from V and 8 bases from J, the junction contained 5 bases not matched to a gene. The CDR3 bases are TGTGCCTGGAGTGTCGGGACAGGGGGACGGGAAAAACTGTTTTTT. This translates into CAWSVGTGGREKLFF.

The chain couples TRBV27 to TRBJ2-1; D uncertain. This CDR3 is built from 17 residues. Between the trimmed V and J ends, which lost 5 bases and 1 base, there was a span of 18 bases. The germline V gene has CDR1 MNHEY and CDR2 SMNVEV (reference sequence). The CDR3: CASSLREVPTSYNEQFF. The CDR3 DNA follows: TGTGCCAGCAGTCTCCGTGAGGTCCCGACTTCCTACAATGAGCAGTTCTTC.

This chain uses TRBV10-3 with TRBJ2-2, with 10 nucleotides matching TRBD2. V was pared by 7 bases and J by 0 bases, with 5 bases of the junction left unmatched. Germline V CDR1 and CDR2: ENHRY, SYGVKD. The CDR3 is 16 amino acids. In DNA form, the CDR3 reads TGTGCCATCAAGGCTAGCGGGGGAGCGAACACCGGGGAGCTGTTTTTT. The encoded protein is CAIKASGGANTGELFF.

The CDR3 region has the DNA TGTGCCAGCGATCGACAGGGTACCTACTCCTACGAGCAGTACTTC. This codes for CASDRQGTYSYEQYF. J is TRBJ2-7 and V is TRBV2; TRBD1 matches at 7 bases. The CDR3 contains 15 residues. Germline trimming cut 8 bases from V and 0 bases from J; bases unmatched to any gene: 10. The germline CDR1 and CDR2 sequences are SNHLY and FYNNEI.

The rearrangement joins TRBV6-1 to TRBJ1-1; perhaps TRBD1 as D (5 bases). Per germline, CDR1 MNHNS and CDR2 SASEGT. The CDR3 runs to 17 residues. The V end lost 4 bases, the J end lost 3 bases, and 21 bases lay between the germline ends. The CDR3 reads CASSAATLTALHTEAFF. The CDR3 bases are TGTGCCAGCAGTGCGGCCACTCTGACAGCCTTACACACTGAAGCTTTCTTT.

This clone is a singleton in its sample. The chain recombines TRBV18 with TRBJ2-2; D gene ambiguous. Trimming left V 2 bases short and J 1 base short, with 11 bases between. CDR1 is KGHSH and CDR2 is LQKENI in the germline V gene. The CDR3 totals 16 residues. The CDR3 loop reads CASSPIGRENTGELFF. In DNA, the CDR3 is TGTGCCAGCTCACCAATAGGAAGAGAGAACACCGGGGAGCTGTTTTTT.

The chain joins TRBV28 to TRBJ1-6, with TRBD1 matching 10 bases. This CDR3 is built from 15 residues. The ends lost 3 bases at V and 9 bases at J; junction bases unmatched: 5. Looked up from germline, CDR1 is MDHEN and CDR2 is SYDVKM. The CDR3 bases are TGTGCCAGCAGTTTCACGGGACAGGGGACTTCACCCCTCCACTTT. Translated: CASSFTGQGTSPLHF.

The chain is built from TRBV7-9 and TRBJ1-2, with TRBD1 as a possible D gene (5 bases). Trimming took off 6 bases at V and 4 bases at J, with 15 bases between the two ends. Germline V gene sequence: CDR1 SEHNR, CDR2 FQNEAQ (reference sequence). This CDR3 has 14 amino acids. The CDR3 sequence is CASSPQQGGYGYTF. The CDR3 coding sequence is TGTGCCAGCAGTCCCCAGCAGGGTGGCTATGGCTACACCTTC.

The J gene is TRBJ2-3, the V gene TRBV2; 8 bases agree with TRBD2. The CDR3 contains 16 residues. V lost 1 base to trimming and J lost 3 bases; unmatched junction nucleotides: 6. From germline, CDR1 is SNHLY and CDR2 FYNNEI. The CDR3 is CASSEVAGMGTDTQYF. For the CDR3, the DNA is TGTGCCAGCAGTGAAGTAGCGGGAATGGGAACAGATACGCAGTATTTT.

This rearrangement joins TRBV18 to TRBJ2-7; tentative D call: TRBD2 (5 bases). Germline CDR1 reads KGHSH; CDR2 reads LQKENI. CDR3 size: 14 residues. V lost 5 bases and J 5 bases, leaving 16 bases between the germline ends. DNA for the CDR3: TGTGCCAGCTCAAGGGCGGGCCACGCCGACGAGCAGTACTTC. Translating it yields CASSRAGHADEQYF.

The J gene is TRBJ2-1, the V gene TRBV10-3; 11 bases map to TRBD2. The CDR3 totals 19 residues. Per the germline V gene, CDR1 is ENHRY and CDR2 is SYGVKD. V gave up 6 bases and J gave up 8 bases; unmatched junction bases: 21. The CDR3 DNA follows: TGTGCCATCAGCAGGACTGGTAGCGGGGGGGCCGGCAGGGTCTATGAGCAGTTCTTC. Translation gives CAISRTGSGGAGRVYEQFF.

The V and J genes are TRBV9 and TRBJ2-1, with TRBD2 matching over 9 bases. Germline lookup yields CDR1 SGDLS and CDR2 YYNGEE. Germline trimming cut 3 bases from V and 4 bases from J; bases unmatched to any gene: 23. CDR3 length equals 21 residues. The CDR3 spells CASSANRVGARDSGGYNEQFF. The CDR3 coding sequence is TGTGCCAGCAGCGCGAATCGAGTAGGGGCAAGGGATAGCGGGGGATACAATGAGCAGTTCTTC.

The chain joins TRBV7-6 to TRBJ2-7; 8 positions agree with TRBD2. Germline V gives CDR1 SGHVS, CDR2 FNYEAQ. There are 14 residues in the CDR3. The J segment lost 4 bases and the V segment lost 5 bases, leaving 7 bases of the junction unmatched. CDR3 in amino acids: CASSHPGLEYEQYF. The CDR3 nucleotides read TGTGCCAGCAGCCATCCGGGACTAGAGTACGAGCAGTACTTC. Full variable domain (remainder filled in from reference TRBV7-6 and TRBJ2-7): GAGVSQSPRYKVTKRGQDVALRCDPISGHVSLYWYRQALGQGPEFLTYFNYEAQQDKSGLPNDRFSAERPEGSISTLTIQRTEQRDSAMYRCASSHPGLEYEQYFGPGTRLTVT.

The DNA of the CDR3 is TGTGCCAGCAAAGCTCAGGGGAGAAACACCATATATTTT. Its protein product is CASKAQGRNTIYF. J is TRBJ1-3 and V is TRBV7-2; the D gene is possibly TRBD1 (6 bases). V dropped 7 bases and J dropped 5 bases, with 12 bases sitting between them. Germline lookup yields CDR1 SGHTA and CDR2 FQGNSA. The CDR3 extends over 13 amino acids. The full variable domain, with the rest looked up from reference TRBV7-2 and TRBJ1-3, is GAGVSQSPSNKVTEKGKDVELRCDPISGHTALYWYRQSLGQGLEFLIYFQGNSAPDKSGLPSDRFSAERTGGSVSTLTIQRTQQEDSAVYLCASKAQGRNTIYFGEGSWLTVV.

J is TRBJ2-6 and V is TRBV7-2; D gene ambiguous. V lost 4 bases to trimming and J lost 4 bases, with 11 bases between them. The CDR3 is made up of 15 amino acids. CDR1 and CDR2 (germline): SGHTA, FQGNSA. The CDR3 DNA is TGTGCCAGCAGCTCCTTTCCCCGGGGGGCCAACGTCCTGACTTTC. Residues: CASSSFPRGANVLTF.

This chain connects TRBV19 to TRBJ1-6; 9 bases fit TRBD1. The CDR3 loop spans 15 amino acids. Germline values: CDR1 LNHDA, CDR2 SQIVND (reference sequence). Trimming at V came to 5 bases and at J to 10 bases, leaving 9 bases not matched to a gene. CDR3: CASSSPGQGYSPLHF. CDR3 nucleotide sequence: TGTGCCAGTAGTTCACCGGGACAGGGCTACTCACCCCTCCACTTT.

The chain couples TRBV6-5 to TRBJ2-1; tentative D call: TRBD2 (6 bases). There are 15 residues in the CDR3. CDR1 is MNHEY, CDR2 SVGAGI, per germline. The germline V and J ends were trimmed by 4 bases and 2 bases, with 12 bases remaining between them. Here the CDR3 reads CASSSRLEPYNEQFF. As DNA, the CDR3 is TGTGCCAGCAGTTCCAGACTAGAACCCTACAATGAGCAGTTCTTC.

The chain recombines TRBV6-1 with TRBJ2-6, with D maybe TRBD2 (5 bases). The V and J ends lost 1 base and 0 bases respectively, with 13 bases between them. The CDR3 sequence is 18 residues long. The germline V gene has CDR1 MNHNS and CDR2 SASEGT. This chain's CDR3 is CASSEVGWGDSGANVLTF. The CDR3 DNA sequence: TGTGCCAGCAGTGAAGTGGGATGGGGAGACTCTGGGGCCAACGTCCTGACTTTC.

Concerning this clone itself: Distinct nucleotide sequences in the sample also encode this CDR3. This chain joins TRBV30 and TRBJ2-7; D remains ambiguous. CDR1 is GTSNPN, CDR2 SVGIG, per germline (reference sequence). V lost 0 bases to trimming and J lost 4 bases, with 13 bases between them. The CDR3 sequence is 14 residues long. The CDR3 sequence: CAWSVRFLGYEQYF. DNA for the CDR3: TGTGCCTGGAGTGTAAGGTTTTTGGGGTACGAGCAGTACTTC.

DNA of the CDR3: TGCGCCAGCAGCCAAGCGCTAGACCTCGGGGCCCACGAGCAGTACTTC. It encodes CASSQALDLGAHEQYF. This chain joins TRBV4-3 and TRBJ2-7; the D call may be TRBD1 or TRBD2 (5 bases each). Germline CDR1 LGHNA, CDR2 YSLEER. Trimming removed 1 base from V and 5 bases from J, with 18 bases in between. The CDR3 is made up of 16 amino acids.